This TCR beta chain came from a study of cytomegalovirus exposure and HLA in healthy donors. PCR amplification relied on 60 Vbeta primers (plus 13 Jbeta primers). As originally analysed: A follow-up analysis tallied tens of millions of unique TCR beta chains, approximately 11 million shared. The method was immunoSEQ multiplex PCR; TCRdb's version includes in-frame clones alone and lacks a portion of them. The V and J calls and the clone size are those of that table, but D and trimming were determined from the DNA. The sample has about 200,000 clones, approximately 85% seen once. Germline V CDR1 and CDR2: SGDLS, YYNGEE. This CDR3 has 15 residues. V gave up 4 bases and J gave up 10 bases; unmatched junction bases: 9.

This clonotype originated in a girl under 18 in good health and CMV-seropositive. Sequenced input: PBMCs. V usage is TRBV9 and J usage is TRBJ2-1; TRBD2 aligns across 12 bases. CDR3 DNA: TGTGCCAGCAGCTCGACTAGCGGGGGAGTTGGGGAGCAGTTCTTC. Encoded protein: CASSSTSGGVGEQFF.